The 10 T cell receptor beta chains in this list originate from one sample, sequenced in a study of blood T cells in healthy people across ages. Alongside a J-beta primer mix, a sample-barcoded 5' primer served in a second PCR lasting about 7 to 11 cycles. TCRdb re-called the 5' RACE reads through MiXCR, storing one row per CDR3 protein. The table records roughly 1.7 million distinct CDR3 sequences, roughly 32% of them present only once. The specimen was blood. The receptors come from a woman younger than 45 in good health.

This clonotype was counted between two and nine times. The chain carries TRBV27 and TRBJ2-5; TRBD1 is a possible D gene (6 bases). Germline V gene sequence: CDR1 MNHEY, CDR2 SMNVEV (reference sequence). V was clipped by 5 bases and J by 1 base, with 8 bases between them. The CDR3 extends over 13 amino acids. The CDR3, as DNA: TGTGCCAGCAGTAAGGACAGCCAAGAGACCCAGTACTTC. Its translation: CASSKDSQETQYF.

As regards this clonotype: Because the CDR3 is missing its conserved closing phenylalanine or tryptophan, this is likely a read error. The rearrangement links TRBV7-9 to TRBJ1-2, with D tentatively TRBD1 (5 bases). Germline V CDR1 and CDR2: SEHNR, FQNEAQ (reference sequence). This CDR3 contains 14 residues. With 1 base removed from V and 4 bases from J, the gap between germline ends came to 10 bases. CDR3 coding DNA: TGTGCCAGCAGCTTAGATCAGGGCCCCTATGGCTACACCTGC. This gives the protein CASSLDQGPYGYTC.

CDR3 region: CASSAEDGAGPNTEAFF. CDR3 nucleotide sequence: TGTGCCAGCAGCGCAGAGGATGGGGCAGGGCCGAACACTGAAGCTTTCTTT. The chain joins TRBV9 to TRBJ1-1; D might be TRBD1 (5 bases). CDR3 length: 17 amino acids. CDR1 is SGDLS, CDR2 YYNGEE, per germline. Trimming removed 3 bases at V and 1 base at J, with 19 bases between.

The CDR3 loop is CSAPDRVRIYEQFF. The CDR3 DNA reads as TGCAGTGCCCCCGACAGGGTTCGAATCTATGAGCAGTTCTTC. J is TRBJ2-1 and V is TRBV20-1, with TRBD1 identical over 7 bases. This CDR3 has 14 residues. With V trimmed by 6 bases and J by 8 bases, 13 bases remained unmatched. Germline-derived CDR1 and CDR2 are DFQATT and SNEGSKA (reference sequence).

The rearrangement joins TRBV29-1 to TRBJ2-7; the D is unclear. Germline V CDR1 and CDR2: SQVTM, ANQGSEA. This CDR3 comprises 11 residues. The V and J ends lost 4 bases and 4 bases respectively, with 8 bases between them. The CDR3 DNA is TGCAGCGTTGGTAGTGGGTACGAGCAGTACTTC. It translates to CSVGSGYEQYF.

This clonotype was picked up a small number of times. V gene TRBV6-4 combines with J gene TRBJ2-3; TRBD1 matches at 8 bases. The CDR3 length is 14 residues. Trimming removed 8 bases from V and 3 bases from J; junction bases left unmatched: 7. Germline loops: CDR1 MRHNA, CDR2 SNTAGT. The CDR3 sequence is CASDTGGWTDTQYF. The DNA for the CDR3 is TGTGCCAGCGACACAGGGGGTTGGACAGATACGCAGTATTTT.

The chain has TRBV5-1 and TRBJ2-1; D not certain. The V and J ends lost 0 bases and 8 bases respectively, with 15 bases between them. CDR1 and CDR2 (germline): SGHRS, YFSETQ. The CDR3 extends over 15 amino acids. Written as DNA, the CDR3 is TGCGCCAGCAGCTTGGACGGGCAGGTCGGAGATGAGCAGTTCTTC. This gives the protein CASSLDGQVGDEQFF.

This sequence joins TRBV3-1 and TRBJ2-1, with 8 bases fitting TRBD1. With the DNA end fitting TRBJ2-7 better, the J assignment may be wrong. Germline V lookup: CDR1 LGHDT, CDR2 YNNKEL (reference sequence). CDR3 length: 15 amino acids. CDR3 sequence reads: CASSSTGAVYNEQYF. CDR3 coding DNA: TGTGCCAGCAGCTCGACAGGGGCAGTCTACAATGAGCAGTACTTC.

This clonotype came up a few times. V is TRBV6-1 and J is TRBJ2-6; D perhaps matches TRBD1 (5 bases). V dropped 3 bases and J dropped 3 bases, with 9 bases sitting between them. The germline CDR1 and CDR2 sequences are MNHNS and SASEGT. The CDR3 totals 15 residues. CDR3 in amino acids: CASSDPGIGANVLTF. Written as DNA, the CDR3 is TGTGCCAGCAGTGATCCAGGGATTGGGGCCAACGTCCTGACTTTC.

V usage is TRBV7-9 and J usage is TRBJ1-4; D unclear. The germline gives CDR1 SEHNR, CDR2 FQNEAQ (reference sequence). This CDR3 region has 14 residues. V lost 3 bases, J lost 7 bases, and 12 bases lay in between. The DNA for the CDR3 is TGTGCCAGCAGCTTGGAGCAAACGGGTGAAAAACTGTTTTTT. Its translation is CASSLEQTGEKLFF. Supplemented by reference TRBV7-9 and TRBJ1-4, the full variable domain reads DTGVSQNPRHKITKRGQNVTFRCDPISEHNRLYWYRQTLGQGPEFLTYFQNEAQLEKSRLLSDRFSAERPKGSFSTLEIQRTEQGDSAMYLCASSLEQTGEKLFFGSGTQLSVL.